This entry concerns a single T cell receptor (beta chain). These data come from a study of T-cell memory formation after mild COVID-19. V lost 3 bases to trimming and J lost 5 bases; unmatched junction nucleotides: 8. Germline V gene lookup returns CDR1 SGHRS and CDR2 YFSETQ. CDR3 length equals 17 residues. TCRdb reanalysed the 5' RACE reads using MiXCR and keeps one entry per CDR3 protein. The sample records 200,000 to 250,000 distinct CDR3 sequences, approximately 9% being singletons. The rearrangement uses TRBV5-1 and TRBJ2-5; TRBD2 agrees at 15 bases. The sequenced sample consisted of PBMCs or a T cell subset sorted from them (not recorded which). The source of this sequence is a man between 18 and 29 years old who had mild COVID-19 (a few samples of this study predate the infection). Cell type and time point are not known. The CDR3 coding sequence is TGCGCCAGCAGCTCTGGACTAGCGGGGGGGCCATGGGAGACCCAGTACTTC. Protein: CASSSGLAGGPWETQYF.